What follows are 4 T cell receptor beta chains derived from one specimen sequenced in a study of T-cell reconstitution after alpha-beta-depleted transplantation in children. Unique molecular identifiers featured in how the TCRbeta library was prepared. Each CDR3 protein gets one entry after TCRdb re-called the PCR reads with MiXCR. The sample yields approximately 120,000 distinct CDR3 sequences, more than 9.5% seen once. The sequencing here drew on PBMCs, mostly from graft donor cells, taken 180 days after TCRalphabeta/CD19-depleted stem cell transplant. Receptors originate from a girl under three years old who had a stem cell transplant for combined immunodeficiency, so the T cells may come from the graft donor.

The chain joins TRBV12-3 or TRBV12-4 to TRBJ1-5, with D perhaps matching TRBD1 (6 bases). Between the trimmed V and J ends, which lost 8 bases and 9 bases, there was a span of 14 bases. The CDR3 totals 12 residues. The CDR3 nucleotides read TGTGCCAGCTGTCTAGGGGGTAGGCCCCAGCATTTT. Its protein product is CASCLGGRPQHF.

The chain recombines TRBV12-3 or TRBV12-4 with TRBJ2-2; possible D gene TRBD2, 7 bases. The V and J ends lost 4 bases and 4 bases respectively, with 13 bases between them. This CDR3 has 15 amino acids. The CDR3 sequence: CASSSRGRGTGELFF. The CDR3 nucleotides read TGTGCCAGCAGTTCGCGGGGGCGCGGCACCGGGGAGCTGTTTTTT.

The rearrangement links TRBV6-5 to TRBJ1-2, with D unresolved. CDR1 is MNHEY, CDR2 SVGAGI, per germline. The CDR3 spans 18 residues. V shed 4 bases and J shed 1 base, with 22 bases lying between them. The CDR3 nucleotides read TGTGCCAGCAGTTGGCCCCCTCCGGCTGAGTTCCTTAACTATGGCTACACCTTC. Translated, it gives CASSWPPPAEFLNYGYTF.

DNA of the CDR3: TGCGCCAGCAGCTTGGGTCCCGGGACAGGGTCCATTCAGTACTTC. Translating it yields CASSLGPGTGSIQYF. The chain joins TRBV5-1 to TRBJ2-4; 9 nucleotides match TRBD1. V shed 0 bases and J 9 bases; nucleotides not matched to a gene: 7. CDR1 is SGHRS and CDR2 is YFSETQ in the germline V gene. The CDR3 totals 15 residues.